The next 2 T cell receptor beta chains were all read from a single sample in a study of blood T cells in healthy people across ages. For the second PCR, which ran for roughly 6 to 12 cycles, a sample-barcoded 5' primer and a J-beta primer mix were used. MiXCR, applied by TCRdb to the 5' RACE reads, yields one record per CDR3 protein. Of approximately 850,000 distinct CDR3 sequences listed, 58% were seen once; the top ten hold 22%. The sequencing input was blood. These receptors were obtained from a young man in good health.

CDR3 coding DNA: TGTGCCAGCGGTGAGAGGGGGCATCAAGATACGCAGTATTTT. This codes for CASGERGHQDTQYF. The rearrangement uses TRBV28 and TRBJ2-3, with 7 bases identical to TRBD1. Trimming at V came to 8 bases and at J to 5 bases, leaving 10 bases not matched to a gene. In germline, CDR1 is MDHEN, CDR2 SYDVKM. There are 14 residues in the CDR3.

This rearrangement joins TRBV29-1 to TRBJ2-1, with unresolved D. CDR3 length equals 10 residues. Trimming removed 5 bases at V and 14 bases at J, with 13 bases between. Looked up from germline, CDR1 is SQVTM and CDR2 is ANQGSEA. In nucleotides, the CDR3 is TGCAGCGTTCTTTTAGAGTATGAGTTCTTC. This encodes CSVLLEYEFF.